The rows below give T cell receptor beta chains drawn from one sample of a study of identical twins. TCRdb redid the calling of the 5' RACE reads with MiXCR, one entry per CDR3 protein. Of fewer than 500,000 distinct CDR3 sequences listed, roughly an eighth were seen once; the top ten hold more than 0.8%. The same sample was also studied in work on yellow fever vaccine responses in identical twins.

The sequenced material came from CD4+ T cells sorted from blood. These receptors all stem from a woman in her late teens or twenties in good health. The CDR3 runs from the conserved cysteine through the conserved F or W. A D gene is named only where the DNA matches it firmly. A row's size may be missing; if present it is once, few, many or a size class.

abundance: NA; v_gene: TRBV3-1; d_gene: NA; j_gene: TRBJ2-1; CDR3nt: TGTGCCAGCAGCCATCGAGCCTCTAGCCTCCCCTACAATGAGCAGTTCTTC; CDR3aa: CASSHRASSLPYNEQFF
abundance: few; v_gene: TRBV18; d_gene: NA; j_gene: TRBJ2-1; CDR3nt: TGTGCCAGCTCACCACCGGGGCTAGCCCCCAATGAGCAGTTCTTC; CDR3aa: CASSPPGLAPNEQFF
abundance: NA; v_gene: TRBV12-3/TRBV12-4; d_gene: TRBD1; j_gene: TRBJ1-5; CDR3nt: TGTGCCAGCAGTCCCCACGACAGGGGAGGATCCCAGCCCCAGCATTTT; CDR3aa: CASSPHDRGGSQPQHF
abundance: NA; v_gene: TRBV30; d_gene: NA; j_gene: TRBJ1-2; CDR3nt: TGTGCCTGGAGTGGCGGCGTGCCTATGGGCTACACCTTC; CDR3aa: CAWSGGVPMGYTF
abundance: NA; v_gene: TRBV20-1; d_gene: TRBD1; j_gene: TRBJ2-7; CDR3nt: TGCAGTGCTACGACAGGGCGCGGCTACGAGCAGTACTTC; CDR3aa: CSATTGRGYEQYF
abundance: few; v_gene: TRBV6-5; d_gene: NA; j_gene: TRBJ1-2; CDR3nt: TGTGCCAGCAGTTACTCCTCCGGGGACAACTATGGCTACACCTTC; CDR3aa: CASSYSSGDNYGYTF
abundance: NA; v_gene: TRBV10-3; d_gene: NA; j_gene: TRBJ2-7; CDR3nt: TGTGCCATCGCATTATTTATAGGCGGCGAGCAGTACTTC; CDR3aa: CAIALFIGGEQYF
abundance: few; v_gene: TRBV29-1; d_gene: NA; j_gene: TRBJ2-2; CDR3nt: TGCAGCGTCGAGGTGGACATCACCGGGGAGCTGTTTTTT; CDR3aa: CSVEVDITGELFF
abundance: few; v_gene: TRBV29-1; d_gene: NA; j_gene: TRBJ2-2; CDR3nt: TGCAGCGTTGGTTGGCAGGCCACCGGGGAGCTGTTTTTT; CDR3aa: CSVGWQATGELFF
abundance: NA; v_gene: TRBV9; d_gene: NA; j_gene: TRBJ2-2; CDR3nt: TGTGCCAGCAGCGTAGGGGCGGCGGAGAACACCGGGGAGCTGTTTTTT; CDR3aa: CASSVGAAENTGELFF
abundance: few; v_gene: TRBV11-2; d_gene: TRBD1; j_gene: TRBJ2-7; CDR3nt: TGTGCCAGCAGCCGACAGGGATTGAGAGAGCAGTACTTC; CDR3aa: CASSRQGLREQYF
abundance: few; v_gene: TRBV5-1; d_gene: NA; j_gene: TRBJ2-4; CDR3nt: TGCGCCAGCAGCTTGGCGAGGGGAGAAGGTGCCAAAAACATTCAGTACTTC; CDR3aa: CASSLARGEGAKNIQYF
abundance: NA; v_gene: TRBV24-1; d_gene: NA; j_gene: TRBJ2-3; CDR3nt: TGTGCCACCAGTGACCCAACTCGGATCTATACGCAGTATTTT; CDR3aa: CATSDPTRIYTQYF
abundance: few; v_gene: TRBV28; d_gene: NA; j_gene: TRBJ1-5; CDR3nt: TGTGCCAGCGGACACGCGAAGAACAATCAGCCCCAGCATTTT; CDR3aa: CASGHAKNNQPQHF
abundance: few; v_gene: TRBV10-3; d_gene: TRBD1; j_gene: TRBJ2-7; CDR3nt: TGTGCCATCAGAGGACAGGGGCCCATAAGCTACGAGCAGTACTTC; CDR3aa: CAIRGQGPISYEQYF
abundance: NA; v_gene: TRBV7-6; d_gene: TRBD2; j_gene: TRBJ2-7; CDR3nt: TGTGCCAGCAGCTTAGCCCCCCCGACTAGCGGGAGTGTATACGAGCAGTACTTC; CDR3aa: CASSLAPPTSGSVYEQYF
abundance: NA; v_gene: TRBV29-1; d_gene: NA; j_gene: TRBJ2-5; CDR3nt: TGCAGCGTTGAAAGCGGACAAGAGACCCAGTACTTC; CDR3aa: CSVESGQETQYF
abundance: NA; v_gene: TRBV12-3/TRBV12-4; d_gene: NA; j_gene: TRBJ1-3; CDR3nt: TGTGCCAGCAGACAGGCTTCCTCTGGAAACACCATATATTTT; CDR3aa: CASRQASSGNTIYF
abundance: few; v_gene: TRBV6-2/TRBV6-3; d_gene: TRBD2; j_gene: TRBJ2-1; CDR3nt: TGTGCCAGCAGTTACTCGGGCGGGAGGGCCTACAATGAGCAGTTCTTC; CDR3aa: CASSYSGGRAYNEQFF
abundance: NA; v_gene: TRBV4-3; d_gene: TRBD2; j_gene: TRBJ2-7; CDR3nt: TGCGCCAGCAGCCAAGATCGTCTAGCGGGAGTATTTGACGAGCAGTACTTC; CDR3aa: CASSQDRLAGVFDEQYF
abundance: NA; v_gene: TRBV6-4; d_gene: NA; j_gene: TRBJ2-1; CDR3nt: TGTGCCAGCAGTGGGGGGCGATTCAATGAGCAGTTCTTC; CDR3aa: CASSGGRFNEQFF
abundance: many; v_gene: TRBV12-3/TRBV12-4; d_gene: NA; j_gene: TRBJ1-5; CDR3nt: TGTGCCAGCAGTTTAGCGACCTTAGGGGGCAATCAGCCCCAGCATTTT; CDR3aa: CASSLATLGGNQPQHF
abundance: many; v_gene: TRBV11-3; d_gene: NA; j_gene: TRBJ2-2; CDR3nt: TGTGCCAGCAGCTCAAGAAACATCGCTGGCGGGGAGCTGTTTTTT; CDR3aa: CASSSRNIAGGELFF
abundance: NA; v_gene: TRBV20-1; d_gene: TRBD2; j_gene: TRBJ2-3; CDR3nt: TGCAGTGCTAGCCCGGGACTAGGCACAGATACGCAGTATTTT; CDR3aa: CSASPGLGTDTQYF
abundance: few; v_gene: TRBV6-5; d_gene: NA; j_gene: TRBJ1-2; CDR3nt: TGTGCCAGCAGTTACTCGATTTTGGCCTCGAACTATGGCTACACCTTC; CDR3aa: CASSYSILASNYGYTF
abundance: NA; v_gene: TRBV29-1; d_gene: NA; j_gene: TRBJ2-3; CDR3nt: TGCAGCGCCCCTGATGGTGGGACAGATACGCAGTATTTT; CDR3aa: CSAPDGGTDTQYF
abundance: NA; v_gene: TRBV7-9; d_gene: NA; j_gene: TRBJ1-3; CDR3nt: TGTGCCAGCAGCCCCGAGCTGACTGGAAACACCATATATTTT; CDR3aa: CASSPELTGNTIYF
abundance: NA; v_gene: TRBV10-3; d_gene: NA; j_gene: TRBJ2-7; CDR3nt: TGTGCCATAGCGGGCGAGCAGTACTTC; CDR3aa: CAIAGEQYF
abundance: few; v_gene: TRBV7-2; d_gene: NA; j_gene: TRBJ2-1; CDR3nt: TGTGCCAGCAGCTTACCTAGCAATGAGCAGTTCTTC; CDR3aa: CASSLPSNEQFF
abundance: NA; v_gene: TRBV2; d_gene: TRBD1; j_gene: TRBJ2-5; CDR3nt: TGTGCCAGCACTGGACCGGACAGGGCGACTGGGGGCCAGTACTTC; CDR3aa: CASTGPDRATGGQYF
abundance: few; v_gene: TRBV29-1; d_gene: NA; j_gene: TRBJ1-5; CDR3nt: TGCAGCGTTGGAGAGGACAGCAGTGGGCCCCAGCATTTT; CDR3aa: CSVGEDSSGPQHF
abundance: NA; v_gene: TRBV5-1; d_gene: NA; j_gene: TRBJ2-7; CDR3nt: TGCGCCAGCAGCTTGGCCCGGGGAGATGGACTCAAACGTGAGCAGTACTTC; CDR3aa: CASSLARGDGLKREQYF
abundance: NA; v_gene: TRBV29-1; d_gene: TRBD1; j_gene: TRBJ2-7; CDR3nt: TGCAGCGTTGAAGATGTGACAGGGGGCTTCTTC; CDR3aa: CSVEDVTGGFF
abundance: few; v_gene: TRBV12-3/TRBV12-4; d_gene: NA; j_gene: TRBJ1-5; CDR3nt: TGTGCCAGCATTCTGGGGCCAGGTCAGCCCCAGCATTTT; CDR3aa: CASILGPGQPQHF
abundance: NA; v_gene: TRBV20-1; d_gene: TRBD1; j_gene: TRBJ2-3; CDR3nt: TGCAGTGCTGTAACAGGGGGCAAGGTAGATACGCAGTATTTT; CDR3aa: CSAVTGGKVDTQYF
abundance: NA; v_gene: TRBV5-1; d_gene: NA; j_gene: TRBJ1-6; CDR3nt: TGCGCCAGCAGCTTTCTGGAAGTGGGTTCACCCCTCCACTTT; CDR3aa: CASSFLEVGSPLHF
abundance: few; v_gene: TRBV3-1; d_gene: NA; j_gene: TRBJ1-6; CDR3nt: TGTGCCAGCAGCCAAGCGAAGAGGGGAGCAGGGACAATACTCCACTTT; CDR3aa: CASSQAKRGAGTILHF
abundance: many; v_gene: TRBV5-1; d_gene: TRBD1; j_gene: TRBJ2-7; CDR3nt: TGCGCCAGCAGCGGGACAGGGGGAAGGTACGAGCAGTACTTC; CDR3aa: CASSGTGGRYEQYF
abundance: NA; v_gene: TRBV20-1; d_gene: TRBD2; j_gene: TRBJ2-7; CDR3nt: TGCAGTGCTAGAGCCAGGACTAGCGACGAGCAGTACTTC; CDR3aa: CSARARTSDEQYF
abundance: NA; v_gene: TRBV20-1; d_gene: NA; j_gene: TRBJ2-3; CDR3nt: TGCAGTGCTCCGCAAGCTCGATCCGTCACAGATACGCAGTATTTT; CDR3aa: CSAPQARSVTDTQYF
abundance: few; v_gene: TRBV7-3; d_gene: NA; j_gene: TRBJ2-2; CDR3nt: TGTGCCAGCAGCCGCCGAGGCGGGGAGCTGTTTTTT; CDR3aa: CASSRRGGELFF
abundance: few; v_gene: TRBV10-2; d_gene: NA; j_gene: TRBJ2-7; CDR3nt: TGCGCCAGCAGTCTCGCGGACGAGCAGTACTTC; CDR3aa: CASSLADEQYF
abundance: NA; v_gene: TRBV5-1; d_gene: TRBD1; j_gene: TRBJ2-1; CDR3nt: TGCGCCAGCAGCTTGCTGGGACAGGATCACAATGAGCAGTTCTTC; CDR3aa: CASSLLGQDHNEQFF
abundance: NA; v_gene: TRBV3-1; d_gene: TRBD2; j_gene: TRBJ2-7; CDR3nt: TGTGCCAGCAGCCATTCTAGCGGCTCCTACGAGCAGTACTTC; CDR3aa: CASSHSSGSYEQYF
abundance: NA; v_gene: TRBV6-5; d_gene: NA; j_gene: TRBJ1-1; CDR3nt: TGTGCCAGCAGTTACCCCAGGGTCGCGGGAGGAACGGCTGAAGCTTTCTTT; CDR3aa: CASSYPRVAGGTAEAFF
abundance: NA; v_gene: TRBV7-3; d_gene: TRBD2; j_gene: TRBJ2-3; CDR3nt: TGTGCCAGCAAGCGGGGTAGCACAGATACGCAGTATTTT; CDR3aa: CASKRGSTDTQYF
abundance: many; v_gene: TRBV10-3; d_gene: NA; j_gene: TRBJ2-2; CDR3nt: TGTGCCATCGGCAGGGATCAGGCCGGGGAGCTGTTTTTT; CDR3aa: CAIGRDQAGELFF
abundance: NA; v_gene: TRBV5-1; d_gene: NA; j_gene: TRBJ2-7; CDR3nt: TGCGCCAGCAGCTCGGTAATCCCCTACGAGCAGTACTTC; CDR3aa: CASSSVIPYEQYF
abundance: NA; v_gene: TRBV20-1; d_gene: NA; j_gene: TRBJ2-2; CDR3nt: TGCAGCGCTTCACGGGGGACTTGGGGGGAGCTGTTTTTT; CDR3aa: CSASRGTWGELFF
abundance: few; v_gene: TRBV6-4; d_gene: NA; j_gene: TRBJ1-2; CDR3nt: TGTGCCAGCAGTGACTTGCATGGCTATGGCTACACCTTC; CDR3aa: CASSDLHGYGYTF
abundance: NA; v_gene: TRBV5-1; d_gene: NA; j_gene: TRBJ2-3; CDR3nt: TGCGCCAGCAGCTTGCGAGGGCTACTCACAGATACGCAGTATTTT; CDR3aa: CASSLRGLLTDTQYF
abundance: few; v_gene: TRBV4-1; d_gene: TRBD1; j_gene: TRBJ2-7; CDR3nt: TGCGCCAGCAGCCAGGTCGGGACAGGGGGCTCCGAGCAGTACTTC; CDR3aa: CASSQVGTGGSEQYF
abundance: many; v_gene: TRBV4-1; d_gene: NA; j_gene: TRBJ2-7; CDR3nt: TGCGCCAGCAGCCAAGCCAGGGAATTAGCCTACGAGCAGTACTTC; CDR3aa: CASSQARELAYEQYF